The entry below gives a single TCR beta chain sequence along with its context. The source of the sample is a study of T cells of healthy individuals. TCRdb itself ran the 5' RACE reads through MiXCR, one entry per CDR3 protein. This table has fewer than 70,000 distinct CDR3 sequences, under 15% appearing once. V shed 8 bases and J 0 bases; nucleotides not matched to a gene: 3. There are 14 residues in the CDR3. This clonotype was sampled from a human donor in good health. The gene calls are TRBV12-3 or TRBV12-4 and TRBJ2-2; 7 bases are shared with TRBD1. CDR3 protein: CASATGSNTGELFF. The CDR3 bases are TGTGCCAGCGCGACAGGGTCGAACACCGGGGAGCTGTTTTTT.